Each of the 25 T cell receptor beta chains below was sequenced from the same sample in a study of T cell responses to AZD1222 COVID-19 vaccine. Produced via immunoSEQ multiplex PCR; TCRdb's table is partial and in-frame only. This table holds under 200,000 clones, over 90% found once. This specimen consisted of peripheral blood, obtained on day 0 of AZD1222 vaccination. The source of these receptors is an adult in good health.

This clone was seen once. This chain connects TRBV3-1 (or the pseudogene TRBV3-2) to TRBJ1-1; D is perhaps TRBD1 (6 bases). The CDR3 runs to 18 residues. CDR1 and CDR2 (germline): LGHDT, YNNKEL (reference sequence). The V end was cut by 2 bases, the J end by 3 bases, with 22 bases between. CDR3: CASSQRTPELRGYTEAFF. The CDR3 region has the DNA TGTGCCAGCAGCCAAAGGACCCCAGAACTCAGGGGATACACTGAAGCTTTCTTT.

In this sample, this clone turned up once. The chain is built from TRBV5-1 and TRBJ1-1; D not certain. The CDR3 is 13 amino acids. The ends were cut back, 3 bases at V and 1 base at J, with 7 bases in the middle. Germline CDR1 reads SGHRS; CDR2 reads YFSETQ. The chain's CDR3 is CASSSHENTEAFF. The DNA for the CDR3 is TGCGCCAGCAGCTCCCATGAGAACACTGAAGCTTTCTTT.

The CDR3 protein is CASRNGDRQGNNEQFF. Here the CDR3 DNA reads TGTGCCAGTAGGAACGGGGACAGGCAGGGTAACAATGAGCAGTTCTTC. The chain combines TRBV19 with TRBJ2-1; 8 bases align to TRBD1. The CDR3 has 16 residues. V trimming: 6 bases; J trimming: 5 bases; junction bases outside the gene matches: 12. CDR1 is LNHDA, CDR2 SQIVND, per germline (reference sequence).

V gene TRBV21-1 combines with J gene TRBJ1-6. TRBV21-1 is reported as a pseudogene. This CDR3 comprises 15 residues. CDR3 sequence (DNA): TGTGCCAGCAGCTCTCACGAATTGATCAATTCACCCCTCCACTTT. This translates into CASSSHELINSPLHF.

The chain joins TRBV12-5 to TRBJ1-5; TRBD1 might be the D (6 bases). The germline V and J ends were trimmed by 0 bases and 4 bases, with 13 bases remaining between them. Germline assignment: CDR1 LGHNT and CDR2 FRNRAP. This CDR3 is built from 16 residues. The CDR3 protein is CASGLVNQGTNQPQHF. The CDR3 DNA reads as TGTGCTAGTGGTTTGGTAAATCAGGGGACTAATCAGCCCCAGCATTTT. Filled out from reference TRBV12-5 and TRBJ1-5, the complete variable domain reads DARVTQTPRHKVTEMGQEVTMRCQPILGHNTVFWYRQTMMQGLELLAYFRNRAPLDDSGMPKDRFSAEMPDATLATLKIQPSEPRDSAVYFCASGLVNQGTNQPQHFGDGTRLSIL.

Here the CDR3 DNA reads TGTGCCAGCAGCTTGGGGACTAGCGGGAAGGGGATCGGGACCGGGGAGCTGTTTTTT. Translated: CASSLGTSGKGIGTGELFF. The chain uses TRBV7-9 and TRBJ2-2; 13 bases fit TRBD2. With 3 bases clipped from V and 5 bases from J, the junction kept 12 bases outside the gene matches. Germline assignment: CDR1 SEHNR and CDR2 FQNEAQ (reference sequence). The CDR3 extends over 19 amino acids.

The chain has TRBV6-5 and TRBJ2-7; perhaps TRBD1 as D (5 bases). CDR3 length equals 13 residues. The germline V gene has CDR1 MNHEY and CDR2 SVGAGI. V lost 6 bases and J lost 0, with 9 bases in between. The CDR3 reads CASRQVNSYEQYF. The CDR3 DNA reads TGTGCCAGCAGACAGGTCAACTCCTACGAGCAGTACTTC.

V is TRBV10-2 and J is TRBJ1-6, with D hard to call. CDR1 is WSHSY and CDR2 is SAAADI in the germline V gene. This CDR3 contains 14 residues. V was shortened by 2 bases and J by 10 bases, with 12 bases between the two germline ends. The CDR3 region is CASSEGGEESPLHF. Written as DNA, the CDR3 is TGCGCCAGCAGTGAGGGTGGGGAAGAATCACCCCTCCACTTT.

The rearrangement uses TRBV5-4 and TRBJ2-7, with 8 bases fitting TRBD2. V trimming: 0 bases; J trimming: 6 bases; junction bases outside the gene matches: 8. The CDR3 runs to 15 residues. The V gene's germline CDR1 is SGHNT and CDR2 YYREEE (reference sequence). The CDR3 loop reads CASSLGNGGRFEQYF. In DNA, the CDR3 is TGTGCCAGCAGCTTGGGGAATGGCGGGAGGTTCGAGCAGTACTTC.

This clone was seen only once. The chain has TRBV5-3 and TRBJ1-2; D is perhaps TRBD1 (6 bases). TRBV5-3 counts as an open reading frame of uncertain function. The CDR3 is 16 residues long. V lost 0 bases and J 0 bases, leaving 12 bases between the germline ends. Here the CDR3 DNA reads TGTGCCAGAAGCTTGGCGGGGGCCCTAGCTAACTATGGCTACACCTTC. Amino acid sequence: CARSLAGALANYGYTF.

The sample holds a few counts of this clone. The V call is TRBV15, the J call TRBJ2-7; D might be TRBD2 (5 bases). CDR1 is LNHNV and CDR2 is YYDKDF in the germline V gene (reference sequence). V was shortened by 0 bases and J by 2 bases, with 8 bases between the two germline ends. This CDR3 is built from 14 residues. The CDR3 loop is CATSRDRGPYEQYF. The DNA of the CDR3 is TGTGCCACCAGCAGAGATCGCGGGCCCTACGAGCAGTACTTC.

J is TRBJ2-2 and V is TRBV7-7; 7 nucleotides match TRBD1. Trimming removed 6 bases from V and 0 bases from J; junction bases left unmatched: 4. This CDR3 spans 15 amino acids. Germline V gene sequence: CDR1 SSHAT, CDR2 FNYEAQ (reference sequence). The CDR3: CASRGGASNTGELFF. In DNA form, the CDR3 reads TGTGCCAGCAGAGGGGGCGCGTCGAACACCGGGGAGCTGTTTTTT.

The chain is built from TRBV11-2 and TRBJ2-5, with TRBD2 identical over 15 bases. The CDR3 spans 18 residues. The germline V gene encodes CDR1 SGHAT and CDR2 FQNNGV. Trimming cost V 5 bases and J 4 bases; bases outside gene matches: 11. The CDR3, as DNA: TGTGCCAGCAGCCCAGGACTAGCGGGGGGGCCCTTCGTAGAGACCCAGTACTTC. Translated: CASSPGLAGGPFVETQYF.

The chain uses TRBV12-3 or TRBV12-4 and TRBJ2-7; D call uncertain. CDR3 length equals 13 residues. V lost 1 base to trimming and J lost 7 bases, with 11 bases between them. The CDR3 sequence is CASSLGSPWEQYF. The CDR3 DNA reads TGTGCCAGCAGTTTAGGTTCTCCTTGGGAGCAGTACTTC.

V and J are TRBV3-1 (or the pseudogene TRBV3-2) and TRBJ2-1, with D tentatively TRBD2 (5 bases). Germline loops: CDR1 LGHDT, CDR2 YNNKEL (reference sequence). This CDR3 has 13 amino acids. V lost 2 bases to trimming and J lost 9 bases, with 11 bases between them. In DNA, the CDR3 is TGTGCCAGCAGCCAACTAGGTGGAGGTGAGCAGTTCTTC. Its protein product is CASSQLGGGEQFF.

The rearrangement uses TRBV29-1 and TRBJ1-5; D is ambiguous. The length of the CDR3 is 14 residues. V shed 6 bases and J shed 3 bases, with 15 bases lying between them. From germline, CDR1 is SQVTM and CDR2 ANQGSEA. The CDR3 here is CSVATGFPNQPQHF. CDR3 coding DNA: TGCAGCGTCGCTACCGGCTTTCCCAATCAGCCCCAGCATTTT.

This chain links TRBV3-1 (or the pseudogene TRBV3-2) with TRBJ1-3; 7 bases map to TRBD1. The CDR3 is made up of 15 amino acids. The germline gives CDR1 LGHDT, CDR2 YNNKEL (reference sequence). V lost 6 bases to trimming and J lost 4 bases; unmatched junction nucleotides: 9. The CDR3 DNA sequence: TGTGCCAGCAGACCAGAACAGGGGTTGGGAAACACCATATATTTT. This sequence encodes CASRPEQGLGNTIYF.

The chain joins TRBV14 to TRBJ2-7; possibly TRBD2 for D (5 bases). V lost 1 base, J lost 5 bases, and 21 bases lay in between. The CDR3 consists of 17 residues. CDR1 and CDR2 (germline): SGHDN, FVKESK. The CDR3 bases are TGTGCCAGCAGCCAAGGCGTGAGGTCCCGGGGTGGGGACGAGCAGTACTTC. Residues: CASSQGVRSRGGDEQYF.

This chain links TRBV5-8 with TRBJ1-4; possibly TRBD1 for D (5 bases). Germline loops: CDR1 SGHTS, CDR2 YDEGEE. This CDR3 has 19 residues. Deletions cut 0 bases from V and 0 bases from J, with 18 bases between. CDR3 sequence (DNA): TGTGCCAGCAGCTTGGTGGGACTCACTCGAGGGGCAACTAATGAAAAACTGTTTTTT. Translating it yields CASSLVGLTRGATNEKLFF.

DNA of the CDR3: TGTGCCAGCAGCACCGACAGGTCCGGAAATGGCTACACCTTC. Its translation is CASSTDRSGNGYTF. This rearrangement joins TRBV11-1 to TRBJ1-2, with a tentative D call TRBD1 (6 bases). V was shortened by 5 bases and J by 6 bases, with 16 bases between the two germline ends. The CDR3 sequence is 14 residues long. CDR1 SGHAT and CDR2 FQDESV come from the germline V gene (reference sequence).

The genes are TRBV5-1 and TRBJ1-2, with 12 bases aligning to TRBD1. CDR1 is SGHRS, CDR2 YFSETQ, per germline. This CDR3 comprises 13 residues. V dropped 3 bases and J dropped 9; count of bases not matched to a gene: 3. Written as DNA, the CDR3 is TGCGCCAGCAGCTCGGGGACAGGGGGCAGCTACACCTTC. It translates to CASSSGTGGSYTF.

The chain is built from TRBV6-5 and TRBJ2-1, with 8 positions matching TRBD2. V lost 7 bases to trimming and J lost 7 bases; unmatched junction nucleotides: 9. Germline V gene data show CDR1 as MNHEY and CDR2 as SVGAGI. The CDR3 consists of 14 residues. The DNA for the CDR3 is TGTGCCAGCACCCGGGGGGGCATAGGAAATGAGCAGTTCTTC. Protein product: CASTRGGIGNEQFF.

The gene calls are TRBV6-5 and TRBJ1-6, with TRBD1 identical over 7 bases. CDR1 and CDR2 (germline): MNHEY, SVGAGI. This CDR3 has 12 amino acids. V lost 2 bases, J lost 13 bases, and 2 bases stayed unmatched. The CDR3 region is CASSYRGGPLHF. DNA of the CDR3: TGTGCCAGCAGTTACCGAGGGGGCCCCCTCCACTTT.

The chain uses TRBV5-4 and TRBJ2-1; no firm D call. With 0 bases removed from V and 0 bases from J, the gap between germline ends came to 7 bases. The CDR3 has 15 amino acids. Germline values: CDR1 SGHNT, CDR2 YYREEE (reference sequence). The CDR3 bases are TGTGCCAGCAGCTTGGGTTCGAGCTCCTACAATGAGCAGTTCTTC. This encodes CASSLGSSSYNEQFF. The whole variable domain, remainder taken from reference TRBV5-4 and TRBJ2-1, is ETGVTQSPTHLIKTRGQQVTLRCSSQSGHNTVSWYQQALGQGPQFIFQYYREEENGRGNFPPRFSGLQFPNYSSELNVNALELDDSALYLCASSLGSSSYNEQFFGPGTRLTVL.

The J gene is TRBJ1-3, the V gene TRBV7-9, with TRBD1 as a possible D gene (6 bases). V shed 3 bases and J shed 0 bases, with 9 bases lying between them. The CDR3 loop spans 15 amino acids. Germline CDR1 reads SEHNR; CDR2 reads FQNEAQ (reference sequence). The CDR3 sequence: CASSLRQVSGNTIYF. Written as DNA, the CDR3 is TGTGCCAGCAGCTTGAGACAGGTCTCTGGAAACACCATATATTTT.